This TCR beta chain comes out of a study of blood T cell repertoires in COVID-19. Study context: Samples came from the United States, Italy and Spain, spanning acute and convalescent COVID-19. Sources were T cells, B-cell-depleted T cells, or PBMCs; the material itself was cDNA or gDNA.

Original methodology: Estimated nucleated cell counts came from reference gene primer amplification. Measured with immunoSEQ multiplex PCR; TCRdb has only the in-frame clones, and not every one. The V and J calls and the clone size are those of that table, but D and trimming were determined from the DNA. The sample includes around 200,000 clones, 85% to 90% seen only once; the top ten take over 0.7%. Germline lookup yields CDR1 SGHRS and CDR2 YFSETQ. J gave up 6 bases and V 2 bases, and 11 bases lay outside the gene matches. The CDR3 sequence is 16 residues long. This chain links TRBV5-1 with TRBJ2-3; 8 positions agree with TRBD1. The origin of this receptor is a young woman who had recovered from COVID-19. Specimen: peripheral blood. The CDR3 coding sequence is TGCGCCAGCAGCTTTCCGGGACAGGCCGCAGGTGATACGCAGTATTTT. It specifies CASSFPGQAAGDTQYF.